This TCR beta chain was sequenced for a study of radiation and T cells in renal cell carcinoma. Study at large: Nephrectomy followed 15 Gy stereotactic body radiation by 4 weeks.

CDR1 SQVTM and CDR2 ANQGSEA come from the germline V gene. The ends were cut back, 0 bases at V and 4 bases at J, with 16 bases in the middle. The CDR3 runs to 16 residues. Points on this clone: What it binds is not known.

Findings of the study overall: Pretreatment tumor biopsies were lacking, so baseline clonotypes are unknown.

TCRdb keeps only in-frame clones here, not all; method: immunoSEQ multiplex PCR. Of 100,000 to 150,000 clones in the sample, around 89% are singletons; the top ten hold 5.8%. Time point defined: blood 2 weeks post-SBRT. The sample's treatment: 15 Gy SBRT to primary tumor, nephrectomy 4 weeks later. The rearrangement links TRBV29-1 to TRBJ2-1; the D call may be TRBD1 or TRBD2 (5 bases each). Sequences were derived from blood, sampled from a patient whose treatment included radiotherapy and nephrectomy. This receptor was identified in a woman in her 70s with renal cell carcinoma. The CDR3 coding sequence is TGCAGCGTTGAAGAAGGGCGGGCAGGGTGGTACAATGAGCAGTTCTTC. Protein product: CSVEEGRAGWYNEQFF.